This TCR beta chain derives from a study of CD8 T cells in Susac syndrome. Regarding the study as a whole: In its TCR sequencing and HLA analysis, the study acknowledged that the number of individuals was relatively small.

Germline loops: CDR1 GTSNPN, CDR2 SVGIG (reference sequence). The CDR3 runs to 14 residues. V lost 5 bases, J lost 2 bases, and 5 bases stayed unmatched. Of note for this clonotype: Its antigen is undetermined.

Reverse transcription of about 0.45 to 1 ug RNA was carried out with random hexamers. Using its own MiXCR run on the immunoSEQ multiplex PCR reads, TCRdb lists one record per CDR3 protein. This sample has 400,000 to 550,000 distinct CDR3 sequences, with more than 80% found just once. The chain carries TRBV30 and TRBJ2-1, with 8 bases lining up with TRBD2. Sequenced material: CD8+ T cells from PBMCs. The origin of this receptor is a human donor with multiple sclerosis. In nucleotides, the CDR3 is TGTGCCTGGCGGGGGGGGGTCACCTACAATGAGCAGTTCTTC. It translates to CAWRGGVTYNEQFF.